This T cell receptor beta chain was obtained from a study of T cell responses to AZD1222 COVID-19 vaccine. Regarding the study as a whole: Following two doses of AZD1222, Spike-specific TCR breadth and depth rose.

Using immunoSEQ multiplex PCR, the repertoire was profiled, and TCRdb retains in-frame clones only, with some absent. Here the sample spans 140,000 to 150,000 clones, 85% to 95% being singletons. A note on this clone: Its specificity is not known.

This specimen was peripheral blood, taken after recovery from COVID-19. The sequence derives from an adult who had recovered from COVID-19.

The CDR3 loop reads CAWSEGGPNEQFF. CDR3 nucleotide sequence: TGTGCCTGGAGTGAGGGAGGCCCCAATGAGCAGTTCTTC. V and J are TRBV30 and TRBJ2-1, with D possibly TRBD2 on 6 matching bases. The CDR3 totals 13 residues. Between the trimmed V and J ends, which lost 1 base and 6 bases, there was a span of 10 bases. Germline CDR1 and CDR2: GTSNPN and SVGIG (reference sequence).